This T cell receptor (beta chain) was observed in a study of neoadjuvant anti-PD-1 for oral cavity cancer. Study background: Most patients had three to four biweekly doses of 3 mg/kg nivolumab before resection. Study-level points and caveats: With a few patients per group, TCR findings need larger cohorts.

Specified time point: after neoadjuvant nivolumab, at surgical resection. These oral cavity squamous cell carcinomas were HPV-negative and locally advanced. PBMCs were not maintained or expanded in culture before analysis. This CDR3 is built from 13 residues. Germline V gives CDR1 MGHDK, CDR2 SYGVNS. V was clipped by 4 bases and J by 3 bases, with 7 bases between them. A note on this clone: Its specificity is not known.

The repertoire was sequenced with immunoSEQ multiplex PCR; TCRdb's copy has only in-frame clones and lacks some. The repertoire holds 9,600 or so clones, with approximately 68% as singletons. The TCR originated in a person between 35 and 79 years old with oral cavity squamous cell carcinoma. This chain uses TRBV25-1 with TRBJ1-5, with D possibly being TRBD1 (5 bases). The sample here was PBMCs, taken after nivolumab (anti-PD-1) treatment. CDR3 DNA: TGTGCCAGCAGTGGACAGAACAATCAGCCCCAGCATTTT. Protein sequence: CASSGQNNQPQHF. Complete variable domain (other parts from reference TRBV25-1 and TRBJ1-5): EADIYQTPRYLVIGTGKKITLECSQTMGHDKMYWYQQDPGMELHLIHYSYGVNSTEKGDLSSESTVSRIRTEHFPLTLESARPSHTSQYLCASSGQNNQPQHFGDGTRLSIL.